Included here is one TCR beta chain sequence, with context. This clone was picked up one time. Its antigen is not yet known. No per-base quality is available; no much larger clone lies one base away. CDR1 and CDR2, looked up from the germline V gene, are SGHVS and FQNEAQ. Including cysteine and phenylalanine, the CDR3 has 15 amino acids. The retained sequence is limited to the CDR3, 45 bases, with the frame set at the first base. Compared with germline, V lacks 5 bases and J lacks 1 base; bases without a gene match: 4. The immunoSEQ hsTCRB v3.0 assay was used at survey level resolution to sequence the TRB variable region. TRB sequencing targeted a depth of roughly 35,000-55,000 T-cell genomes per sample. TRB libraries were pooled and sequenced on an Illumina MiSeq using a v3 150-cycle kit. Per the source publication's procedure: Repertoire analysis was performed in R inside a reproducible Nextflow workflow that covered QC, data transformation and analysis. Custom analyses were implemented in LymphoSeq2, an R package for AIRR-Seq data exploration. A handful of samples that produced fewer than 5000 total TRB sequences were removed, so some 190 HIV repertoires were analyzed. Among the roughly 200 retained HIV repertoires, some 57 were collected before ART initiation and some 130 were collected after ART initiation. Repertoires were downsampled to 5000 TRB nucleotide sequences, and summary statistics were averaged over 100 downsampling iterations. The analysis kept only TRB sequences whose CDR3 regions were at least seven amino acids long. Two measures captured diversity: a Shannon entropy-derived clonality score and the Gini coefficient. In the repertoire networks, any two of the top 5000 CDR3 amino acid sequences were linked whenever the two sequences differed by an edit distance of one. Antigen specificity groups and MHC restriction were predicted for TRB CDR3 amino acid sequences with GLIPH2. To flag known CMV, EBV, HIV or tissue antigen associations, CDR3 amino acid sequences were matched against VDJdb and McPAS-TCR. Pre-ART, post-ART and control groups were compared with Wilcoxon signed-rank tests and Holm-Bonferroni correction. The table comes from immuneACCESS by way of TCRdb, which keeps in-frame sequences with V and J called. Part of the clones is missing from these tables; in studies checked, under half for an unresolved V gene and the rest for unknown reasons. V and J calls and clone size come straight from that table; D and trimming were deduced from the DNA. For this sample there are 25,000 to 35,000 clones; about 96% appear just once. 2% to 3% of the sample is taken by the ten largest.

Participants were included only if at least one PBMC sample before ART initiation and at least two post-ART samples were available. Treatment was received in the United States of America by all participants with HIV. Before DNA extraction, cryopreserved samples of about 0.95-10 million PBMC were thawed and washed. At the time of the earliest PBMC sample, participants with HIV were aged between 23 and 54 years. Per participant, PBMC samples came from 1-4 timepoints prior to ART initiation and 2-8 timepoints following ART initiation, for a median of 7 samples. Serial HIV viral load, CD4+ T-cell count, ART history and demographic data were obtained for every participant. A Qiagen kit on a QIAcube was used to extract genomic DNA from unsorted PBMC, with samples processed in batches of 12. The data belong to a study of long-term antiretroviral therapy in people with HIV (dated 2022 in TCRdb). In the study overall: The earliest samples were collected roughly a decade before the 2015 WHO recommendation for immediate ART, at a time when ART was usually postponed until CD4 counts fell. Whether ART initiation and durable HIV suppression were associated with changes in peripheral blood TRB repertoire composition and diversity was tested in a retrospective serial study. From a few dozen adults with confirmed HIV infection, the cohort provided under 250 cryopreserved PBMC samples, gathered serially across a mean of approximately six years (range 1-12). Of the roughly 32 participants with HIV, more than 10 were female. No cross-contamination during QIAcube processing was shown when test extractions of a monoclonal T-cell line were performed alongside 25 to 35 polyclonal samples. Overall study results and their limits: HIV repertoires had narrower CDR3 length ranges than controls, and the network structure suggested an antigen-experienced repertoire that shifted only slightly toward naive after ART. Limited PBMC availability meant only the TCR beta chain was sequenced, without alpha chain pairing. Starting ART was linked to a significant rise in TRB diversity, yet even after long-term ART the diversity remained significantly lower than in transplant donor controls. The samples were dated from 2004 to 2017, and the ART regimens that were used may be less effective than current ART regimens. At every time point, the repertoire was dominated by expanded TRB clones first identified before ART initiation, although this dominance fluctuated and, in many PLHIV, declined after ART. No data were available on ART adherence, viral resistance or therapy changes, limiting inferences about post-ART repertoire changes. Because cell numbers in pre-ART samples were limited, unsorted PBMC were profiled instead of sorted CD4+ and CD8+ T cells.

The sample in question was unsorted PBMCs, obtained roughly 6.4 years after starting antiretroviral therapy. The source is a man younger than 40 with HIV. Recombination connected TRBV7-8 to TRBJ2-2; TRBD1 agrees with 7 junctional bases. Here the CDR3 is given as CASSARTGNTGELFF. At the DNA level, the sequence is TGTGCCAGCAGCGCGCGGACAGGGAACACCGGGGAGCTGTTTTTT.